Below are 9 T cell receptor beta chains sequenced from a single sample in a study of Graves' ophthalmopathy and Graves' hyperthyroidism. Amplifying from RNA transcripts, the study obtained TCR beta CDR3 regions. HTBI-primed RT-PCR formed the first round, and a multiplex PCR formed the second. TCRdb re-analysed the multiplex PCR reads in MiXCR, keeping a single row per CDR3 protein. The data show approximately 640,000 distinct CDR3 sequences, just over 40% seen once. The sample taken for sequencing was peripheral blood. The source is an adult man with Graves' ophthalmopathy.

Details on this clonotype: The CDR3 does not close with the conserved phenylalanine or tryptophan, likely indicating a read error. It is unclear where the CDR3 begins or ends on the DNA, so no DNA is shown, and the CDR3 is as TCRdb lists it. The V and J genes are TRBV20-1 and TRBJ2-7; TRBD1 is the table's D call and was not checked against the DNA. The germline gives CDR1 DFQATT, CDR2 SNEGSKA (reference sequence). The CDR3 spans 8 residues, counting both ends. CDR3 protein: CSAREGSP.

Of note for this clonotype: The junction shows a germline mismatch at one end, possibly a read error. This chain joins TRBV19 and TRBJ2-6; TRBD1 agrees at 10 bases. Germline values: CDR1 LNHDA, CDR2 SQIVND (reference sequence). The CDR3 runs 14 residues. Written as DNA, the CDR3 is TGTGCCAGTAGCATACAAGGGACAGGGGAAACTGAAGCTTTC. Amino acid sequence: CASSIQGTGETEAF.

This clonotype was detected many times. The chain carries TRBV2 and TRBJ2-5; D may be TRBD2 (5 bases). Germline CDR1 SNHLY, CDR2 FYNNEI. Trimming stripped 6 bases from V and 2 bases from J, with 10 bases between. The CDR3 loop spans 13 amino acids. The DNA of the CDR3 is TGTGCCAGCAGGGTTAGCGCACAAGAGACCCAGTACTTC. Translating it yields CASRVSAQETQYF. The entire variable domain, with the rest obtained from reference TRBV2 and TRBJ2-5, is as follows: EPEVTQTPSHQVTQMGQEVILRCVPISNHLYFYWYRQILGQKVEFLVSFYNNEISEKSEIFDDQFSVERPDGSNFTLKIRSTKLEDSAMYFCASRVSAQETQYFGPGTRLLVL.

V gene TRBV10-3 combines with J gene TRBJ2-5; the match to TRBD2 covers 7 bases. With 6 bases clipped from V and 5 bases from J, the junction kept 12 bases outside the gene matches. From germline, CDR1 is ENHRY and CDR2 SYGVKD. The CDR3 covers 15 residues. Written as DNA, the CDR3 is TGTGCCATCAGATCCGATAAGGGACTATTCGAGACCCAGTACTTC. This sequence encodes CAIRSDKGLFETQYF.

This clonotype was found a few times. The junction does not match germline at one end; this may be a read error. V gene TRBV10-3 combines with J gene TRBJ1-2; 8 nucleotides line up with TRBD1. CDR1 and CDR2 from the germline V gene are ENHRY and SYGVKD. This CDR3 region has 15 residues. For the CDR3, the DNA is TGTGCCAGCAGTTCAGGGGGCGCGGAGACCTATGGCTACACCTTC. It codes for CASSSGGAETYGYTF.

The V and J genes are TRBV7-9 and TRBJ1-5; TRBD1 is a possible D gene (5 bases). The V gene's germline CDR1 is SEHNR and CDR2 FQNEAQ (reference sequence). There are 18 residues in the CDR3. V was cut by 1 base and J by 2 bases, with 18 bases left in between. CDR3 nucleotide sequence: TGTGCCAGCAGCTTAGACTCCCAGCTCCCGGGGGGCAATCAGCCCCAGCATTTT. This sequence encodes CASSLDSQLPGGNQPQHF.

This clonotype has only a few counts. The chain employs TRBV6-1 and TRBJ2-7; 9 positions match TRBD1. After removal of 6 bases from V and 5 bases from J, the junction contained 11 bases not matched to a gene. Per germline, CDR1 MNHNS and CDR2 SASEGT. CDR3 length equals 15 residues. CDR3 protein: CASSPLGQGINEQYF. The CDR3 DNA reads as TGTGCCAGCAGCCCCTTGGGACAGGGCATCAACGAGCAGTACTTC.

V and J are TRBV7-2 and TRBJ2-5; D gene uncertain. In germline, CDR1 is SGHTA, CDR2 FQGNSA. Trimming pared 2 bases from V and 5 bases from J, leaving 9 bases between. The CDR3 is 13 residues long. The CDR3 spells CASSLRANETQYF. As DNA, the CDR3 is TGTGCCAGCAGCTTACGGGCGAATGAGACCCAGTACTTC.

This clonotype was detected ten times or more. The chain joins TRBV7-9 to TRBJ1-3; D remains ambiguous. CDR1 is SEHNR and CDR2 is FQNEAQ in the germline V gene (reference sequence). The CDR3 contains 16 residues. Trimming took 6 bases from V and 0 from J, leaving 15 bases between them. The CDR3 DNA is TGTGCCAGCAGTCGCCCGGCACTCGTCTCTGGAAACACCATATATTTT. Its translation: CASSRPALVSGNTIYF.